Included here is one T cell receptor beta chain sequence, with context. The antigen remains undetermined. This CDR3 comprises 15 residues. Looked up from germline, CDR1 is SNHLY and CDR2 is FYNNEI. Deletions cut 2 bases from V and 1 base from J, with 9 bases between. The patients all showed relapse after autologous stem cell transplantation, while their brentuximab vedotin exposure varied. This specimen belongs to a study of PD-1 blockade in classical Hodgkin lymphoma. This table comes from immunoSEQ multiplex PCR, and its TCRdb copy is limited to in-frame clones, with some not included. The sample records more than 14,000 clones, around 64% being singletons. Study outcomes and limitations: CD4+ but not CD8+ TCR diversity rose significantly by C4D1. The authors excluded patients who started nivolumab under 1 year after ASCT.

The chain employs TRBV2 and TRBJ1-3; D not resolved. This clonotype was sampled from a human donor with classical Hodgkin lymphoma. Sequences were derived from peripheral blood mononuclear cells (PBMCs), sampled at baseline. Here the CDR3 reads CASSERPQSGNTIYF. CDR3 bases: TGTGCCAGCAGTGAAAGGCCACAGTCTGGAAACACCATATATTTT.